This T cell receptor (beta chain) was captured in a study of response to subunit inactivated influenza vaccine. Study conclusions and caveats: Authors proposed each seasonal influenza vaccination draws in few new T cells.

With regard to this clonotype: The antigen remains unidentified.

TCRdb recomputed calls from the RT-PCR reads with MiXCR, one row per CDR3 protein. Here the sample spans just over 300,000 distinct CDR3 sequences, approximately 21% being singletons. V was cut by 6 bases and J by 4 bases, with 15 bases left in between. CDR3 length: 14 amino acids. Germline V CDR1 and CDR2: MNHNS, SASEGT. Sequenced here: PBMCs from blood, sampled 21 months after vaccination. This chain uses TRBV6-1 with TRBJ1-1; no reliable D call. This clonotype was sampled from a man aged 50 to 69 who received an inactivated influenza vaccine. CDR3 region: CASSGRRGATEAFF. DNA of the CDR3: TGTGCCAGCAGCGGCCGGCGGGGTGCCACTGAAGCTTTCTTT.